Listed here are 14 T cell receptor beta chains from one sample, sequenced in a study of siplizumab effects on memory and regulatory T cells. Their antigens remain unidentified. The mixed lymphocyte reaction cells underwent coculture at 37°C for five to six days. Clones were read by immunoSEQ multiplex PCR, and TCRdb kept only the in-frame ones, dropping some. The sample has 17,000 or so clones, around 42% seen once. The sample was CFSE-low (dividing) CD4+ T cells sorted from an allogeneic mixed lymphocyte reaction. The source is a human donor in good health; the cells came from an allogeneic mixed lymphocyte reaction.

This chain joins TRBV4-2 and TRBJ2-5; TRBD2 might be the D (6 bases). V was clipped by 4 bases and J by 1 base, with 13 bases between them. From germline, CDR1 is LGHNA and CDR2 YNFKEQ. This CDR3 spans 15 amino acids. The CDR3 reads CASSPGGGTQETQYF. CDR3 sequence (DNA): TGTGCCAGCAGCCCCGGGGGAGGAACCCAAGAGACCCAGTACTTC.

For this clone: With only one base between it and a far larger clone, this is likely a read error. The chain employs TRBV30 and TRBJ2-1, with 8 bases identical to TRBD2. CDR3 length: 14 residues. Germline V gene data show CDR1 as GTSNPN and CDR2 as SVGIG (reference sequence). With 8 bases clipped from V and 3 bases from J, the junction kept 9 bases outside the gene matches. The CDR3 bases are TGTGCCGGGAATCGGGGGGGGATCTACAATGAGCAGTTCTTC. It specifies CAGNRGGIYNEQFF.

V and J are TRBV6-1 and TRBJ2-7, with D uncertain. CDR3 length: 13 amino acids. Trimming removed 5 bases at V and 7 bases at J, with 15 bases between. Germline loops: CDR1 MNHNS, CDR2 SASEGT. The CDR3 spells CASSSLAGREQYF. The CDR3 nucleotides read TGTGCCAGCAGTTCTTTGGCCGGCCGGGAGCAGTACTTC.

This clone showed up just a few times. The chain joins TRBV28 to TRBJ2-5; TRBD2 might be the D (6 bases). The CDR3 sequence is 13 residues long. Between the trimmed V and J ends, which lost 6 bases and 2 bases, there was a span of 10 bases. Germline V gene lookup returns CDR1 MDHEN and CDR2 SYDVKM. CDR3 sequence (DNA): TGTGCCAGCAGGTGGGGGACTCAAGAGACCCAGTACTTC. Translation gives CASRWGTQETQYF.

The chain uses TRBV10-1 and TRBJ2-4; D uncertain. The germline V gene encodes CDR1 WNHNN and CDR2 SYGVQD (reference sequence). CDR3 length: 14 amino acids. V shed 3 bases and J shed 6 bases, with 12 bases lying between them. For the CDR3, the DNA is TGCGCCAGCAGTGACTCCAGCGTCGGAAACATTCAGTACTTC. Residues: CASSDSSVGNIQYF.

The chain links TRBV5-1 to TRBJ2-2; D is unresolved. Between the trimmed V and J ends, which lost 4 bases and 6 bases, there was a span of 10 bases. CDR1 SGHRS and CDR2 YFSETQ come from the germline V gene. CDR3 length: 13 residues. The CDR3 DNA sequence: TGCGCCAGCAGCGCTACGTTTGCCGGGGAGCTGTTTTTT. This codes for CASSATFAGELFF.

In the case of this clone: The junction shows a germline mismatch at one end, possibly a read error. This rearrangement joins TRBV2 to TRBJ2-7, with D possibly being TRBD2 (5 bases). Germline assignment: CDR1 SNHLY and CDR2 FYNNEI. CDR3 length: 14 residues. The CDR3 reads CASSSQRAPPKIDF. Written as DNA, the CDR3 is TGTGCCAGCAGTTCTCAGAGGGCCCCTCCCAAGATTGACTTC.

The chain employs TRBV5-1 and TRBJ2-3; 8 positions agree with TRBD1. This CDR3 has 15 amino acids. The trim removed 7 bases at V and 4 bases at J, leaving 11 bases unmatched. From germline, CDR1 is SGHRS and CDR2 YFSETQ. Written as DNA, the CDR3 is TGCGCCAGCGGACAAACAGGGGGGAGCGCAGATACGCAGTATTTT. Translating it yields CASGQTGGSADTQYF. Based on the CDR3 plus reference TRBV5-1 and TRBJ2-3, the full variable domain is KAGVTQTPRYLIKTRGQQVTLSCSPISGHRSVSWYQQTPGQGLQFLFEYFSETQRNKGNFPGRFSGRQFSNSRSEMNVSTLELGDSALYLCASGQTGGSADTQYFGPGTRLTVL.

The chain links TRBV6-1 to TRBJ2-3; D is possibly TRBD2 (7 bases). Deletions cut 3 bases from V and 2 bases from J, with 21 bases between. The germline V gene encodes CDR1 MNHNS and CDR2 SASEGT. CDR3 length equals 18 residues. Written as DNA, the CDR3 is TGTGCCAGCAGTGACGTCCTGGCGGCGGGGGCTTACACAGATACGCAGTATTTT. Protein sequence: CASSDVLAAGAYTDTQYF.

This sequence joins TRBV7-4 and TRBJ2-7; D is ambiguous. The length of the CDR3 is 16 residues. Germline-derived CDR1 and CDR2 are SGHVT and SQSDAQ. V lost 4 bases to trimming and J lost 0 bases, with 16 bases between them. The CDR3 sequence: CASSSRGGPSSYEQYF. DNA of the CDR3: TGTGCCAGCAGCTCGCGTGGCGGACCGAGCTCCTACGAGCAGTACTTC.

The genes are TRBV10-3 and TRBJ2-7; tentatively, D is TRBD1 (5 bases). Germline loops: CDR1 ENHRY, CDR2 SYGVKD. V lost 4 bases to trimming and J lost 5 bases, with 6 bases between them. This CDR3 region has 11 residues. CDR3 in amino acids: CAISVGDEQYF. For the CDR3, the DNA is TGTGCCATCAGTGTAGGGGACGAGCAGTACTTC.

This chain uses TRBV18 with TRBJ2-4; D is perhaps TRBD1 (6 bases). The V gene's germline CDR1 is KGHSH and CDR2 LQKENI. The length of the CDR3 is 12 residues. The V and J ends lost 4 bases and 6 bases respectively, with 7 bases between them. The chain's CDR3 is CASSLTGNIQYF. The DNA of the CDR3 is TGTGCCAGCTCACTGACAGGAAACATTCAGTACTTC.

There are a few counts of this clone. V is TRBV25-1 and J is TRBJ1-1; D remains unclear. The CDR3 loop spans 12 amino acids. Germline V gives CDR1 MGHDK, CDR2 SYGVNS. The germline V and J ends were trimmed by 3 bases and 3 bases, with 5 bases remaining between them. CDR3 nucleotides: TGTGCCAGCAGTGACCCCTACACTGAAGCTTTCTTT. This encodes CASSDPYTEAFF.

The chain employs TRBV7-2 and TRBJ2-7, with TRBD1 matching over 7 bases. This CDR3 contains 13 residues. V lost 6 bases to trimming and J lost 6 bases; unmatched junction nucleotides: 8. Looked up from germline, CDR1 is SGHTA and CDR2 is FQGNSA. The DNA for the CDR3 is TGTGCCAGCAGGGGGACAGTCACGTCCGAGCAGTACTTC. It encodes CASRGTVTSEQYF. Complete variable domain (other parts from reference TRBV7-2 and TRBJ2-7): GAGVSQSPSNKVTEKGKDVELRCDPISGHTALYWYRQSLGQGLEFLIYFQGNSAPDKSGLPSDRFSAERTGGSVSTLTIQRTQQEDSAVYLCASRGTVTSEQYFGPGTRLTVT.